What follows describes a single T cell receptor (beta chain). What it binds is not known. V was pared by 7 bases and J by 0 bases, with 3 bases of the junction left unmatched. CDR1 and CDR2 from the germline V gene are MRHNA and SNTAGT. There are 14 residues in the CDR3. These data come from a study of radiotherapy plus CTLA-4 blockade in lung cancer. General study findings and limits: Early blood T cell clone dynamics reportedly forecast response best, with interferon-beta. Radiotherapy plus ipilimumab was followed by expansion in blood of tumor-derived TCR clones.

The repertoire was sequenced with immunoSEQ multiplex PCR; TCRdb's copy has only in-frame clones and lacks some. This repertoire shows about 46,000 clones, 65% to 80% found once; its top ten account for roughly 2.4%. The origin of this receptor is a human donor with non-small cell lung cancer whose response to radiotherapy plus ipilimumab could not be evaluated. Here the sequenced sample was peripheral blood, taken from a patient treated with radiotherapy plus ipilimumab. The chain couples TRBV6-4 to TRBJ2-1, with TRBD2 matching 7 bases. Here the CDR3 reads CASKRDYSYNEQFF. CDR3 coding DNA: TGTGCCAGCAAAAGGGACTACTCCTACAATGAGCAGTTCTTC.